The rows below give T cell receptor beta chains drawn from one sample of a study of CD8 T cells in ankylosing spondylitis. TCRdb re-analysed the 5' RACE reads in MiXCR, keeping a single row per CDR3 protein. This table holds over 75,000 distinct CDR3 sequences, approximately 9% found once. The specimen sequenced was blood, either unsorted or a sorted T cell fraction (not recorded which). These receptors were obtained from a male donor with ankylosing spondylitis or in good health (not recorded which). CDR3s include the opening cysteine and the closing phenylalanine or tryptophan. The D gene is left open where the match is weak. The size of a clone is reported for some rows only, either as once, few or many, or as a class for expanded clones.

TRBD1	few	TRBV7-3	TRBJ2-4	TGTGCCAGCAGCATCGACGACAGGGGGGGTAACATTCAGTACTTC	CASSIDDRGGNIQYF
-	-	TRBV5-1	TRBJ2-5	TGCGCCAGCAGCTTGCCGCAGGGGGGTAGTAAGAAGACCCAGTACTTC	CASSLPQGGSKKTQYF
-	many	TRBV5-6	TRBJ2-5	TGTGCCAGCATGCCGCAGGGGCACCAAGAGACCCAGTACTTC	CASMPQGHQETQYF
-	many	TRBV6-6	TRBJ1-6	TGTGCCAGCAGTGAGAGGACGTTTTCACCCCTCCACTTT	CASSERTFSPLHF
-	many	TRBV15	TRBJ2-5	TGTGCCACCAGCAGAACCCACAGGGTACGGGGCGAAAAGACCCAGTACTTC	CATSRTHRVRGEKTQYF
-	-	TRBV7-9	TRBJ2-3	TGTGCCAGCAGCTCCAACAGGGGGGGGCCAGATACGCAGTATTTT	CASSSNRGGPDTQYF
-	many	TRBV7-9	TRBJ2-1	TGTGCCAGCAGCGCGCGGGACAGCTACAATGAGCAGTTCTTC	CASSARDSYNEQFF
TRBD2	-	TRBV20-1	TRBJ2-6	TGCAGTGCTAGTCCGGGACTAGCGGGGGGGACCTCTGGGGCCAACGTCCTGACTTTC	CSASPGLAGGTSGANVLTF
TRBD1	many	TRBV2	TRBJ2-3	TGTGCCAGCAGTGAAGGACCAGGGACAGGGAGACTCACAGATACGCAGTATTTT	CASSEGPGTGRLTDTQYF
-	many	TRBV29-1	TRBJ2-7	TGCAGCGTTGTAGAAGGGGACGAGCAGTACTTC	CSVVEGDEQYF
-	many	TRBV28	TRBJ1-1	TGTGCCAGCAGTCCCCTTGCCGGGGGGGGCATGAACACTGAAGCTTTCTTT	CASSPLAGGGMNTEAFF
TRBD2	-	TRBV7-6	TRBJ2-7	TGTGCCAGCAGCCCCGGGGTAGCGGGGTACGAGCAGTACTTC	CASSPGVAGYEQYF
TRBD1	-	TRBV18	TRBJ1-1	TGTGCCAGCTCACCTGACAGGGTGACTGAAGCTTTCTTT	CASSPDRVTEAFF
TRBD1	many	TRBV6-4	TRBJ2-3	TGTGCCAGCAGTCTTGTACAGGGGGGTGGAGATACGCAGTATTTT	CASSLVQGGGDTQYF
TRBD1	many	TRBV6-5	TRBJ1-2	TGTGCCAGCAGTTACTCGAAGGACAGGGGTTATTCTGGCTACACCTTC	CASSYSKDRGYSGYTF
TRBD2	few	TRBV3-1	TRBJ2-5	TGTGCCAGCAGCCCACTTGCGGGGGAGACACAAGAGACCCAGTACTTC	CASSPLAGETQETQYF
-	-	TRBV5-1	TRBJ2-1	TGCGCCAGCAGCCGGCGCCGGTATGAGCAGTTCTTC	CASSRRRYEQFF
-	few	TRBV7-9	TRBJ2-5	TGTGCCAGCAGCTTAGCGGGATCACAAGAAGAGACCCAGTACTTC	CASSLAGSQEETQYF
-	many	TRBV30	TRBJ2-3	TGTGCCCGTCGGGACTCCTCTGGGTGGGATACGCAGTATTTT	CARRDSSGWDTQYF
-	many	TRBV5-1	TRBJ2-1	TGCGCCAGCAGCCTGGCAACAGCGTACAATGAGCAGTTCTTC	CASSLATAYNEQFF
TRBD2	few	TRBV12-3/TRBV12-4	TRBJ2-3	TGTACCCGCAGTTTATGGGGATTCAGCGGGGGGGACGCTAATACGCAGTATTTT	CTRSLWGFSGGDANTQYF
-	many	TRBV5-5	TRBJ2-6	TGTGCCAGCAGCTTGGTATCAGGGACTCACCTGGGAGCCAACGTCCTGACTTTC	CASSLVSGTHLGANVLTF
-	many	TRBV29-1	TRBJ1-1	TGCAGCGTTCATCGACAGGAGAACACTGAAGCTTTCTTT	CSVHRQENTEAFF
-	many	TRBV12-3/TRBV12-4	TRBJ1-1	TGTGCCAGCAGCTTAGGACCACAAGGGATGACTGAAGCTTTCTTT	CASSLGPQGMTEAFF
TRBD2	-	TRBV20-1	TRBJ2-1	TGCAGTGCTAGAGTGACCCTAGCGGGGGGATACAATGAGCAGTTCTTC	CSARVTLAGGYNEQFF
-	-	TRBV18	TRBJ1-4	TGTGCCAGCTCACCTTCCGCGGGTTGGGAAAAACTGTTTTTT	CASSPSAGWEKLFF